This TCR beta chain was sequenced during a study of shared clonotypes between healthy human individuals. CDR3 size: 15 residues. Between the trimmed V and J ends, which lost 2 bases and 2 bases, there was a span of 12 bases. Germline loops: CDR1 MNHEY, CDR2 SVGAGI. The authors distributed each subset's genomic DNA evenly over several immunoSEQ plates. Sequencing was performed with immunoSEQ multiplex PCR; in TCRdb, only in-frame clones are kept and a portion is missing. The sample lists some 2.1 million clones; 90% to 95% were seen once. The CD4+ fraction was divided into a CD45RA+ naive subset and a CD45RA-negative memory subset.

The receptor was isolated from a man aged 18-30 years in good health. Material for sequencing was naive CD4+ T cells sorted from blood. As to subset: CD45RA+ positively selected. This chain joins TRBV6-5 and TRBJ2-5; perhaps TRBD1 as D (5 bases). The CDR3 bases are TGTGCCAGCAGTTACATCGACAAGGGGCAAGAGACCCAGTACTTC. It specifies CASSYIDKGQETQYF.